These 28 T cell receptor beta chains were all obtained from the same sample, sequenced in a study of cytomegalovirus exposure and HLA in healthy donors. 60 Vbeta and 13 Jbeta primers were used in PCR. Using immunoSEQ multiplex PCR, the repertoire was profiled, and TCRdb retains in-frame clones only, with some absent. The sample has about 200,000 clones, and its top ten clones hold 0.9% to 1.4%. The sample was PBMCs. The receptors shown here come from a girl aged 2 to 9 in good health and CMV-seropositive.

The chain is built from TRBV5-6 and TRBJ1-1; D may be TRBD1 (6 bases). Germline CDR1 reads SGHDT; CDR2 reads YYEEEE. Trimming left V 2 bases short and J 0 bases short, with 17 bases between. The CDR3 spans 17 residues. The CDR3 here is CASSFSSAGVMNTEAFF. DNA for the CDR3: TGTGCCAGCAGCTTCTCTTCGGCAGGGGTAATGAACACTGAAGCTTTCTTT.

V is TRBV11-2 and J is TRBJ2-3, with 7 nucleotides matching TRBD1. The CDR3 is 14 residues long. V was clipped by 11 bases and J by 3 bases; unmatched bases: 11. The germline gives CDR1 SGHAT, CDR2 FQNNGV. The CDR3 loop reads CAGTGASATDTQYF. The CDR3 region has the DNA TGTGCCGGAACAGGGGCAAGTGCTACAGATACGCAGTATTTT. Using reference TRBV11-2 and TRBJ2-3 for the parts outside the CDR3, the full variable domain is EAGVAQSPRYKIIEKRQSVAFWCNPISGHATLYWYQQILGQGPKLLIQFQNNGVVDDSQLPKDRFSAERLKGVDSTLKIQPAKLEDSAVYLCAGTGASATDTQYFGPGTRLTVL.

The chain has TRBV5-4 and TRBJ2-6; 8 nucleotides agree with TRBD1. Germline V gives CDR1 SGHNT, CDR2 YYREEE (reference sequence). This CDR3 has 18 residues. J gave up 0 bases and V 4 bases, and 9 bases lay outside the gene matches. As DNA, the CDR3 is TGTGCCAGCAGCCCCCCGGGACAGGCACGCTCTGGGGCCAACGTCCTGACTTTC. Its translation is CASSPPGQARSGANVLTF.

The chain has TRBV19 and TRBJ1-1; D is uncertain. Germline CDR1 and CDR2: LNHDA and SQIVND (reference sequence). The CDR3 extends over 15 amino acids. V was cut by 4 bases and J by 6 bases, with 18 bases left in between. Written as DNA, the CDR3 is TGTGCCAGTAGTAGTCGGGAGAAAGGGCGGCCTGAAGCTTTCTTT. Residues: CASSSREKGRPEAFF.

The chain combines TRBV5-1 with TRBJ2-7, with 7 bases fitting TRBD2. The CDR3 totals 14 residues. V was clipped by 0 bases and J by 7 bases; unmatched bases: 7. The germline CDR1 and CDR2 sequences are SGHRS and YFSETQ. The chain's CDR3 is CASSLGAGAFEQYF. CDR3 bases: TGCGCCAGCAGCTTGGGGGCGGGAGCTTTTGAGCAGTACTTC.

The rearrangement uses TRBV27 and TRBJ2-7, with D perhaps matching TRBD1 (7 bases). This CDR3 is 14 amino acids long. V was clipped by 8 bases and J by 0 bases, with 14 bases between them. Germline values: CDR1 MNHEY, CDR2 SMNVEV (reference sequence). CDR3 bases: TGTGCCAGCGCGGGACAGCCCAGCTCCTACGAGCAGTACTTC. It codes for CASAGQPSSYEQYF.

The rearrangement uses TRBV5-4 and TRBJ2-5; TRBD1 matches at 9 bases. Losses at the gene ends were 5 bases for V and 5 bases for J; bases not matched to a gene: 13. Germline CDR1 is SGHNT and CDR2 is YYREEE (reference sequence). The CDR3 is 16 residues long. CDR3 sequence: CASRNFRDREKETQYF. The CDR3, as DNA: TGTGCCAGCAGGAATTTCCGGGACAGGGAGAAGGAGACCCAGTACTTC.

The rearrangement uses TRBV6-1 and TRBJ2-1; D ambiguous. Germline lookup yields CDR1 MNHNS and CDR2 SASEGT. The CDR3 runs to 13 residues. The V and J ends lost 1 base and 12 bases respectively, with 13 bases between them. For the CDR3, the DNA is TGTGCCAGCAGTGAAGATATCGGGTATGCGCAGTTCTTC. Amino acids: CASSEDIGYAQFF.

This chain links TRBV18 with TRBJ2-7; D is undetermined. V lost 6 bases and J 6 bases, leaving 15 bases between the germline ends. CDR1 is KGHSH, CDR2 LQKENI, per germline. The CDR3 covers 13 residues. CDR3 DNA sequence: TGTGCCAGCTCCCCAGGCGAGGCACGCGAGCAGTACTTC. It translates to CASSPGEAREQYF.

V is TRBV5-1 and J is TRBJ2-2; 11 nucleotides match TRBD2. This CDR3 is built from 14 residues. The germline CDR1 and CDR2 sequences are SGHRS and YFSETQ. The V segment lost 6 bases and the J segment 4 bases; nucleotides outside the gene matches: 2. The CDR3 nucleotides are TGCGCCAGCACCCTAGCGGGAGGCACCGGGGAGCTGTTTTTT. It specifies CASTLAGGTGELFF.

In regard to this clone: The same CDR3 arises from other DNA sequences in this sample as well. The rearrangement uses TRBV5-1 and TRBJ2-3; 9 positions agree with TRBD1. The length of the CDR3 is 14 residues. Losses at the gene ends were 4 bases for V and 3 bases for J; bases not matched to a gene: 3. Germline loops: CDR1 SGHRS, CDR2 YFSETQ. The CDR3 sequence is CASSPGQGTDTQYF. Written as DNA, the CDR3 is TGCGCCAGCAGCCCGGGACAGGGAACAGATACGCAGTATTTT.

The V call is TRBV5-6, the J call TRBJ2-7, with D perhaps matching TRBD1 or TRBD2 (5 bases each). Germline values: CDR1 SGHDT, CDR2 YYEEEE. The CDR3 totals 14 residues. V gave up 4 bases and J gave up 0 bases, with 11 bases separating them. The CDR3 spells CASSVGRSSYEQYF. CDR3 in DNA: TGTGCCAGCAGCGTGGGACGGAGCTCCTACGAGCAGTACTTC.

The chain links TRBV18 to TRBJ2-1, with D unresolved. Germline V gives CDR1 KGHSH, CDR2 LQKENI. This CDR3 spans 16 amino acids. V lost 2 bases and J 2 bases, leaving 13 bases between the germline ends. In nucleotides, the CDR3 is TGTGCCAGCTCACCATCAGTGCAGTTAACCTACAATGAGCAGTTCTTC. This sequence encodes CASSPSVQLTYNEQFF.

This rearrangement joins TRBV11-2 to TRBJ2-7; TRBD1 aligns across 7 bases. The CDR3 is 12 residues long. V shed 5 bases and J 7 bases; nucleotides not matched to a gene: 5. Germline V lookup: CDR1 SGHAT, CDR2 FQNNGV. CDR3 in DNA: TGTGCCAGCAGCGGGACAGCTAAAGAGCAGTACTTC. It translates to CASSGTAKEQYF.

The V gene is TRBV7-2, the J gene TRBJ2-2; D might be TRBD2 (5 bases). In germline, CDR1 is SGHTA, CDR2 FQGNSA. V was trimmed by 1 base and J by 8 bases, leaving 8 bases between them. The CDR3 sequence is 13 residues long. The CDR3 coding sequence is TGTGCCAGCAGCTTAGTAGCGACAGGGGAGCTGTTTTTT. Protein product: CASSLVATGELFF.

The chain uses TRBV6-4 and TRBJ2-1; 11 bases agree with TRBD2. J was trimmed by 0 bases and V by 6 bases; bases with no gene match: 4. CDR3 size: 16 residues. CDR1 MRHNA and CDR2 SNTAGT come from the germline V gene. Here the CDR3 reads CASSTGLAVSYNEQFF. The CDR3, as DNA: TGTGCCAGCAGCACGGGACTAGCGGTCTCCTACAATGAGCAGTTCTTC.

The genes are TRBV27 and TRBJ1-5, with D unclear. The germline CDR1 and CDR2 sequences are MNHEY and SMNVEV (reference sequence). V lost 5 bases to trimming and J lost 7 bases, with 15 bases between them. There are 14 residues in the CDR3. CDR3 sequence reads: CASSPHLTIQPQHF. The CDR3 DNA is TGTGCCAGCAGTCCACACCTCACGATCCAGCCCCAGCATTTT.

The chain has TRBV28 and TRBJ1-2; 9 bases map to TRBD1. This CDR3 contains 12 residues. V lost 8 bases to trimming and J lost 6 bases; unmatched junction nucleotides: 4. Germline-derived CDR1 and CDR2 are MDHEN and SYDVKM. For the CDR3, the DNA is TGTGCCAGCGGATGGACAGGGGATGGCTACACCTTC. It codes for CASGWTGDGYTF.

On this clone: Additional DNA sequences in this sample encode the identical CDR3. Here the CDR3 reads CASSSQTRAIQYF. Here the CDR3 DNA reads TGTGCCAGCAGCTCCCAAACTCGTGCCATTCAGTACTTC. The V call is TRBV13, the J call TRBJ2-4, with unresolved D. V lost 4 bases and J 9 bases, leaving 13 bases between the germline ends. The CDR3 is made up of 13 amino acids. Germline-derived CDR1 and CDR2 are PRHDT and FYEKMQ (reference sequence).

The chain carries TRBV19 and TRBJ2-2, with D tentatively TRBD2 (5 bases). V lost 10 bases, J lost 1 base, and 13 bases lay in between. CDR1 and CDR2 from the germline V gene are LNHDA and SQIVND (reference sequence). The CDR3 is 14 amino acids. CDR3 sequence (DNA): TGTGCCACTAAAGGGAGCCTGAACACCGGGGAGCTGTTTTTT. It translates to CATKGSLNTGELFF.

V and J are TRBV19 and TRBJ2-6; D perhaps matches TRBD1 (5 bases). This CDR3 has 17 amino acids. Germline loops: CDR1 LNHDA, CDR2 SQIVND (reference sequence). V dropped 5 bases and J dropped 0 bases, with 14 bases sitting between them. CDR3 in amino acids: CASSFYRSLSGANVLTF. CDR3 nucleotides: TGTGCCAGTAGTTTTTACAGGTCCCTCTCTGGGGCCAACGTCCTGACTTTC.

The chain uses TRBV6-5 and TRBJ2-7; 7 bases fit TRBD2. The CDR3 loop spans 13 amino acids. The V segment lost 10 bases and the J segment 1 base; nucleotides outside the gene matches: 7. CDR1 is MNHEY and CDR2 is SVGAGI in the germline V gene. The CDR3 nucleotides are TGTGCCACCTCCCCGGGGGGTTCCTACGAGCAGTACTTC. As protein: CATSPGGSYEQYF.

The chain has TRBV6-5 and TRBJ2-7, with 8 nucleotides matching TRBD2. Germline V gives CDR1 MNHEY, CDR2 SVGAGI. Unmatched junction bases numbered 7, after V lost 1 base and J lost 5 bases. The CDR3 runs to 15 residues. The CDR3: CASSYLAGLLDEQYF. DNA of the CDR3: TGTGCCAGCAGTTACTTAGCGGGACTCCTCGACGAGCAGTACTTC.

The V gene is TRBV5-1, the J gene TRBJ2-7; 12 positions match TRBD2. The CDR3 consists of 14 residues. Germline V gives CDR1 SGHRS, CDR2 YFSETQ. The trim removed 0 bases at V and 6 bases at J, leaving 1 base unmatched. The CDR3, as DNA: TGCGCCAGCAGCTTGGAACTAGCGGGAGGCGAGCAGTACTTC. Translated, it gives CASSLELAGGEQYF.

V usage is TRBV19 and J usage is TRBJ2-2, with 9 nucleotides matching TRBD1. The CDR3 totals 16 residues. CDR1 is LNHDA and CDR2 is SQIVND in the germline V gene (reference sequence). The junction had 4 bases not matched to a gene; V was cut back by 3 bases and J by 2 bases. The CDR3 bases are TGTGCCAGTAGTATCCAGGGACAGGGTAACACCGGGGAGCTGTTTTTT. The encoded protein is CASSIQGQGNTGELFF. Supplemented by reference TRBV19 and TRBJ2-2, the full variable domain reads DGGITQSPKYLFRKEGQNVTLSCEQNLNHDAMYWYRQDPGQGLRLIYYSQIVNDFQKGDIAEGYSVSREKKESFPLTVTSAQKNPTAFYLCASSIQGQGNTGELFFGEGSRLTVL.

V usage is TRBV5-1 and J usage is TRBJ2-2; weak D call: TRBD1 (5 bases). CDR3 length equals 15 residues. V lost 3 bases and J lost 7, with 16 bases in between. Germline CDR1 reads SGHRS; CDR2 reads YFSETQ. CDR3 nucleotides: TGCGCCAGCAGCTCGGATCAGGGAATTATCGGGGAGCTGTTTTTT. Protein product: CASSSDQGIIGELFF.

The genes are TRBV11-2 and TRBJ1-6, with D uncertain. CDR3 length: 16 residues. Trimming stripped 5 bases from V and 6 bases from J, with 17 bases between. CDR1 and CDR2 from the germline V gene are SGHAT and FQNNGV. The CDR3 protein is CASSLGPHKTNSPLHF. The CDR3 bases are TGTGCCAGCAGCCTAGGGCCACATAAAACTAATTCACCCCTCCACTTT.

This chain joins TRBV2 and TRBJ2-7; D gene unclear. The length of the CDR3 is 13 residues. The ends were cut back, 9 bases at V and 0 bases at J, with 12 bases in the middle. CDR1 and CDR2 from the germline V gene are SNHLY and FYNNEI. CDR3 residues: CASLEGSSYEQYF. The CDR3 bases are TGTGCCAGTCTAGAAGGAAGCTCCTACGAGCAGTACTTC. Looking up the rest from reference TRBV2 and TRBJ2-7 gives the full variable domain: EPEVTQTPSHQVTQMGQEVILRCVPISNHLYFYWYRQILGQKVEFLVSFYNNEISEKSEIFDDQFSVERPDGSNFTLKIRSTKLEDSAMYFCASLEGSSYEQYFGPGTRLTVT.